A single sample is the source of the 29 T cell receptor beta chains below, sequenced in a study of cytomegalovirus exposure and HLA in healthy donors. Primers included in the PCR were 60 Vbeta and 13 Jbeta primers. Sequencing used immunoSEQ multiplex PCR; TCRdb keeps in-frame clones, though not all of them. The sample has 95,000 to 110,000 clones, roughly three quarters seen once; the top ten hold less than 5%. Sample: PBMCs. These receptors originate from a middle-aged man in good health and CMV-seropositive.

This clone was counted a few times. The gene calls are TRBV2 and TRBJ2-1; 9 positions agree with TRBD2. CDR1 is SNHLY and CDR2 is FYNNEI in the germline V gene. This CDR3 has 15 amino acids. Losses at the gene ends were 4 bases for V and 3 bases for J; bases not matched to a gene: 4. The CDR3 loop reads CASSAAGGVYNEQFF. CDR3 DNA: TGTGCCAGCAGTGCCGCGGGAGGGGTCTACAATGAGCAGTTCTTC.

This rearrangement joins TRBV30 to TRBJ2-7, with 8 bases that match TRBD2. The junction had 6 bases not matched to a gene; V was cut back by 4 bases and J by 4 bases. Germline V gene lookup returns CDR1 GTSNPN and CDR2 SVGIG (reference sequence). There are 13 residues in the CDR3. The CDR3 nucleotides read TGTGCCTGGATCCCGGGAGGGGGTTACGAGCAGTACTTC. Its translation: CAWIPGGGYEQYF.

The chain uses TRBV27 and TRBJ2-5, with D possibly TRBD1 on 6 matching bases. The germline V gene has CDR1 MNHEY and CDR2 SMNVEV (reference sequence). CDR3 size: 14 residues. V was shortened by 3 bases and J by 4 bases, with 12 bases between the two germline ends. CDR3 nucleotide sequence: TGTGCCAGCAGTTTGGGGGCGCAGACAGAGACCCAGTACTTC. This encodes CASSLGAQTETQYF.

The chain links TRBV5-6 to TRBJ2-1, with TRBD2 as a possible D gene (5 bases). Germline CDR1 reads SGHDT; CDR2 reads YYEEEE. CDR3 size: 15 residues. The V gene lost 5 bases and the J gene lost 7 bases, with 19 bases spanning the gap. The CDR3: CASSTLKLEENEQFF. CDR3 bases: TGTGCCAGCAGTACTTTGAAACTAGAGGAGAATGAGCAGTTCTTC.

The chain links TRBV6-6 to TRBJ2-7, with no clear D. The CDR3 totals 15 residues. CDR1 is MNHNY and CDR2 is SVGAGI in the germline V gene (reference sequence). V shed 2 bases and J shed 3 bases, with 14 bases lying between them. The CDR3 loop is CASSYEQSRFYEQYF. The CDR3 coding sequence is TGTGCCAGCAGTTACGAACAGTCTCGGTTCTACGAGCAGTACTTC.

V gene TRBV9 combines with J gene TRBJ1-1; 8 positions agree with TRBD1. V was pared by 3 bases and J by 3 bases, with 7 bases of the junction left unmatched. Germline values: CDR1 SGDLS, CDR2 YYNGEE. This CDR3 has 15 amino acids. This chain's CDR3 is CASSERQGRDTEAFF. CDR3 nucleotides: TGTGCCAGCAGCGAGAGACAGGGGAGGGACACTGAAGCTTTCTTT.

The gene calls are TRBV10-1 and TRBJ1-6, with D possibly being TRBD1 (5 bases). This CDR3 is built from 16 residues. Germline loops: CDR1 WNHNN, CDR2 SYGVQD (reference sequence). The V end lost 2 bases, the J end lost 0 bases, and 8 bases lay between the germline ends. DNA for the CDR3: TGCGCCAGCAGTGAGGGACACAGCTCCTATAATTCACCCCTCCACTTT. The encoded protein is CASSEGHSSYNSPLHF.

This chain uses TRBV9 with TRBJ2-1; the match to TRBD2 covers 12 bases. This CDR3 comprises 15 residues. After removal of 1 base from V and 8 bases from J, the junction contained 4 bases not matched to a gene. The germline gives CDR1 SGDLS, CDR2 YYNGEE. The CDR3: CASSVRLAGGHEQFF. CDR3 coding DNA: TGTGCCAGCAGCGTACGGCTAGCGGGAGGGCATGAGCAGTTCTTC.

CDR3 sequence: CASSPQGGSIYEQYF. The CDR3 DNA is TGTGCCAGCAGCCCCCAAGGGGGTTCTATCTACGAGCAGTACTTC. The gene calls are TRBV25-1 and TRBJ2-7, with D maybe TRBD1 (6 bases). The V end was cut by 6 bases, the J end by 3 bases, with 18 bases between. Germline lookup yields CDR1 MGHDK and CDR2 SYGVNS. This CDR3 is built from 15 residues.

The CDR3 loop reads CASSGQGEQPQHF. The CDR3, as DNA: TGTGCCAGCAGTGGACAGGGGGAGCAGCCCCAGCATTTT. The chain employs TRBV6-1 and TRBJ1-5; 9 bases map to TRBD1. This CDR3 is built from 13 residues. Unmatched junction bases numbered 2, after V lost 4 bases and J lost 7 bases. Germline CDR1 reads MNHNS; CDR2 reads SASEGT.

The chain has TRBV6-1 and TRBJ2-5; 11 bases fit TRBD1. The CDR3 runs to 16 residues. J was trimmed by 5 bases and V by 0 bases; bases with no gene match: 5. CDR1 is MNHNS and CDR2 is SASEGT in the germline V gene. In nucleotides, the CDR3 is TGTGCCAGCAGTGAAGCTTCCGGGACAGGGGGTGAGACCCAGTACTTC. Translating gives CASSEASGTGGETQYF.

CDR3 nucleotide sequence: TGTGCCAGCAGCGCCGGTGGGCAGGGCCTAGCCAAAAACATTCAGTACTTC. This encodes CASSAGGQGLAKNIQYF. The chain carries TRBV9 and TRBJ2-4, with a possible D match to TRBD1 (5 bases). The V gene's germline CDR1 is SGDLS and CDR2 YYNGEE. Deletions cut 3 bases from V and 0 bases from J, with 16 bases between. This CDR3 region has 17 residues.

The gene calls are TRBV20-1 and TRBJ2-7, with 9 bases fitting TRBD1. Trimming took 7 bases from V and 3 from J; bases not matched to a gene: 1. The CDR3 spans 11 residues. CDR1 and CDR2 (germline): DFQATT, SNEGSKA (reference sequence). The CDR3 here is CSVTGGYEQYF. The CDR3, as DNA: TGCAGTGTGACAGGGGGCTACGAGCAGTACTTC.

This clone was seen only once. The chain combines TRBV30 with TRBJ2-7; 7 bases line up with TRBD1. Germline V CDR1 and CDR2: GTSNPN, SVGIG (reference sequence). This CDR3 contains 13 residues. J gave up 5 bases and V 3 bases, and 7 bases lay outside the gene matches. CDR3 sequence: CAWSRGGLDEQYF. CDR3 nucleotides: TGTGCCTGGAGCCGAGGGGGCCTCGACGAGCAGTACTTC.

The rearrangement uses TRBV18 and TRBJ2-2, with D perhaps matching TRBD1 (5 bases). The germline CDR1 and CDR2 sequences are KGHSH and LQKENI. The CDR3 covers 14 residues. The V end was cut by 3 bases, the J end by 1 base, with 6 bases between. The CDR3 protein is CASSPQGNTGELFF. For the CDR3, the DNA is TGTGCCAGCTCACCTCAGGGGAACACCGGGGAGCTGTTTTTT.

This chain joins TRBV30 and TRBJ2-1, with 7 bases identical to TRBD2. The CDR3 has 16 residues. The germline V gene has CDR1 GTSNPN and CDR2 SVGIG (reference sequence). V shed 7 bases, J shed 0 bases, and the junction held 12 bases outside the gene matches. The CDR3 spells CASTARTSRSYNEQFF. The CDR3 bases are TGTGCCTCCACGGCTAGGACTAGTCGCTCCTACAATGAGCAGTTCTTC.

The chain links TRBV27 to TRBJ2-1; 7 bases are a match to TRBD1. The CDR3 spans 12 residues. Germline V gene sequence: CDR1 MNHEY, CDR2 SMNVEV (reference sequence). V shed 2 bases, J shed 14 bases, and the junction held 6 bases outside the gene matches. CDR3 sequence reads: CASSLTDRVEFF. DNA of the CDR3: TGTGCCAGCAGTTTAACAGACAGGGTTGAGTTCTTC.

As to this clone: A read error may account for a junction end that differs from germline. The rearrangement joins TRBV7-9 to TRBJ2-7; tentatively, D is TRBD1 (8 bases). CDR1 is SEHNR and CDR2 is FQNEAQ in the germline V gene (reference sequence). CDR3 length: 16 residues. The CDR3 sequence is CSSSALNRGGSYEQYF. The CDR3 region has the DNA TGTTCCAGCAGCGCACTAAACAGGGGGGGTTCCTACGAGCAGTACTTC.

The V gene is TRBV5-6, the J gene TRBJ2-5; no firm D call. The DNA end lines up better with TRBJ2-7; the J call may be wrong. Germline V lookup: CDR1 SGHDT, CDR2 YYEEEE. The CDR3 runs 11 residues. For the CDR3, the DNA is TGTGCCAGCAGCTTTAATTACGAGCAGTACTTC. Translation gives CASSFNYEQYF.

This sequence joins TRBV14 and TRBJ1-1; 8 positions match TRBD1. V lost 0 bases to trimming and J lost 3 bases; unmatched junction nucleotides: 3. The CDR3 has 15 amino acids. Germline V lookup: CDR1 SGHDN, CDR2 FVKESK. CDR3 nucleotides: TGTGCCAGCAGCCAAGAGGCAGGGGGCCACACTGAAGCTTTCTTT. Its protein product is CASSQEAGGHTEAFF.

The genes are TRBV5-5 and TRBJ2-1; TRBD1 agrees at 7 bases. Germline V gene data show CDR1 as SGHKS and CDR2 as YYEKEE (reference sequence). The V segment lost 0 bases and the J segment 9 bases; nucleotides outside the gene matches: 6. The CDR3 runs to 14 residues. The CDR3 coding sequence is TGTGCCAGCAGCTTGGGAGGGACAGTGGGTGAGCAGTTCTTC. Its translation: CASSLGGTVGEQFF.

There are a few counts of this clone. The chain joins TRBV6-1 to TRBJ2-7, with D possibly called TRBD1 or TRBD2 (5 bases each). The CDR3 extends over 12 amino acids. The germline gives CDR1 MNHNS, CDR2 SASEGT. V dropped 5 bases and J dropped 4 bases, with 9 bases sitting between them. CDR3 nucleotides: TGTGCCAGCAGTCAAGGGGAGTACGAGCAGTACTTC. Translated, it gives CASSQGEYEQYF.

CDR3 amino acids: CASSLGSRQGYNEQFF. Here the CDR3 DNA reads TGTGCCAGCAGCTTAGGCAGCCGACAGGGGTACAATGAGCAGTTCTTC. The chain links TRBV7-6 to TRBJ2-1, with 8 nucleotides matching TRBD1. The V gene end was trimmed by 1 base and the J gene end by 4 bases; junction bases not matched to a gene: 6. Germline V gene lookup returns CDR1 SGHVS and CDR2 FNYEAQ. The CDR3 runs 16 residues.

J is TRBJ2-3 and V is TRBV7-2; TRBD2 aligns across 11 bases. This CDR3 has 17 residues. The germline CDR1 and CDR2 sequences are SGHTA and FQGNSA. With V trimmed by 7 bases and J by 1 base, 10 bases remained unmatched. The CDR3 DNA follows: TGTGCCAGCACTGGGACTAGCGGACTGGGCGGCACAGATACGCAGTATTTT. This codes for CASTGTSGLGGTDTQYF.

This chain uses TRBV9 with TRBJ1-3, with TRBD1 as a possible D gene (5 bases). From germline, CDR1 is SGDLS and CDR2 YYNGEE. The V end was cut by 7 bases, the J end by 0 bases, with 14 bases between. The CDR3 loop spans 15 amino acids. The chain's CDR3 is CASARTGSSGNTIYF. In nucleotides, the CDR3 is TGTGCCAGCGCACGTACAGGCAGCTCTGGAAACACCATATATTTT. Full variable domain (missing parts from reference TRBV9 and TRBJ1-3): DSGVTQTPKHLITATGQRVTLRCSPRSGDLSVYWYQQSLDQGLQFLIQYYNGEERAKGNILERFSAQQFPDLHSELNLSSLELGDSALYFCASARTGSSGNTIYFGEGSWLTVV.

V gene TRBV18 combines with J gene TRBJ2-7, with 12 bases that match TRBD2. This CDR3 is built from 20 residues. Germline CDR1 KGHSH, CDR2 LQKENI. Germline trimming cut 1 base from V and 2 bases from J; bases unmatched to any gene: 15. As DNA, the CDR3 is TGTGCCAGCTCACCACTTGGTAGGGCCCTGACTAGCGGGAGCCCCTACGAGCAGTACTTC. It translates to CASSPLGRALTSGSPYEQYF.

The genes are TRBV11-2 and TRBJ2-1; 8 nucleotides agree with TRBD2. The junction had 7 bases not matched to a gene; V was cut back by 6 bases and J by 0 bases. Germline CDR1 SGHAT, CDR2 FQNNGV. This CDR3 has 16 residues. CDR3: CASREIAGSSYNEQFF. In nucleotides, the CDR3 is TGTGCCAGCAGAGAGATAGCGGGAAGCTCCTACAATGAGCAGTTCTTC.

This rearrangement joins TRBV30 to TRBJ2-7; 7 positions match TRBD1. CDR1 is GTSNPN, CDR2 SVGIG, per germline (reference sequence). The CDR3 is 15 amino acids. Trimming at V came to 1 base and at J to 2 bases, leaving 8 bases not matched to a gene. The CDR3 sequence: CAWSGGQDRTYEQYF. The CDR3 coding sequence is TGTGCCTGGAGTGGAGGACAGGATCGAACCTACGAGCAGTACTTC.

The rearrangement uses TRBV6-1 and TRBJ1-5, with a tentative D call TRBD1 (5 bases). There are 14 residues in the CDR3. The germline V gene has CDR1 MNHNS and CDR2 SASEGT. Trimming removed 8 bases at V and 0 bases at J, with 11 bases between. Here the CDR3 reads CASGGDYSNQPQHF. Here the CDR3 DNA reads TGTGCCAGCGGGGGGGATTATAGCAATCAGCCCCAGCATTTT.